One sample yielded the 27 T cell receptor beta chains listed below, sequenced in a study of CD8 T cells in Susac syndrome. With random hexamers, roughly 0.5 to 1 ug RNA was reverse transcribed. TCRdb redid the calling of the immunoSEQ multiplex PCR reads with MiXCR, one entry per CDR3 protein. The table records 240,000 or so distinct CDR3 sequences, about 96% of them present only once. The sample was CD4+ T cells from PBMCs. The receptors derive from a human donor with Susac syndrome.

This clonotype was found once. The chain combines TRBV30 with TRBJ1-3; D gene unclear. The ends were cut back, 3 bases at V and 0 bases at J, with 6 bases in the middle. Per the germline V gene, CDR1 is GTSNPN and CDR2 is SVGIG (reference sequence). The CDR3 has 13 amino acids. In nucleotides, the CDR3 is TGTGCCTGGAGATTGTTCTCTGGAAACACCATATATTTT. It encodes CAWRLFSGNTIYF.

This rearrangement joins TRBV7-8 to TRBJ2-7; D is unclear. The CDR3 consists of 15 residues. Germline V lookup: CDR1 SGHVS, CDR2 FQNEAQ. The V gene lost 5 bases and the J gene lost 2 bases, with 16 bases spanning the gap. CDR3 sequence reads: CASSLPAGVPYEQYF. In nucleotides, the CDR3 is TGTGCCAGCAGCCTCCCAGCCGGAGTACCCTACGAGCAGTACTTC.

The J gene is TRBJ1-2, the V gene TRBV6-2 or TRBV6-3; the match to TRBD1 covers 8 bases. The CDR3 totals 12 residues. V shed 4 bases, J shed 8 bases, and the junction held 3 bases outside the gene matches. CDR1 is MNHEY, CDR2 SVGEGT, per germline. The CDR3 sequence: CASSSGGRGYTF. For the CDR3, the DNA is TGTGCCAGCAGTTCAGGGGGCCGGGGCTACACCTTC.

The sample holds a few counts of this clonotype. This chain links TRBV12-3 or TRBV12-4 with TRBJ2-2, with D tentatively TRBD1 (5 bases). V dropped 2 bases and J dropped 3 bases, with 7 bases sitting between them. This CDR3 is 14 amino acids long. The CDR3 sequence is CASSLQGHTGELFF. For the CDR3, the DNA is TGTGCCAGCAGTTTACAGGGTCACACCGGGGAGCTGTTTTTT.

This chain uses TRBV5-1 with TRBJ2-3, with D possibly being TRBD1 (5 bases). Looked up from germline, CDR1 is SGHRS and CDR2 is YFSETQ. The V end was cut by 2 bases, the J end by 0 bases, with 10 bases between. The CDR3 length is 15 residues. The CDR3 is CASSFRDFSTDTQYF. Written as DNA, the CDR3 is TGCGCCAGCAGCTTCAGGGATTTTAGCACAGATACGCAGTATTTT. Full variable domain (rest looked up from reference TRBV5-1 and TRBJ2-3): KAGVTQTPRYLIKTRGQQVTLSCSPISGHRSVSWYQQTPGQGLQFLFEYFSETQRNKGNFPGRFSGRQFSNSRSEMNVSTLELGDSALYLCASSFRDFSTDTQYFGPGTRLTVL.

The V call is TRBV18, the J call TRBJ2-6; D is ambiguous. Trimming stripped 0 bases from V and 1 base from J, with 1 base between. The CDR3 totals 14 residues. The germline V gene encodes CDR1 KGHSH and CDR2 LQKENI. CDR3 protein: CASSPPSGANVLTF. CDR3 in DNA: TGTGCCAGCTCACCACCTTCTGGGGCCAACGTCCTGACTTTC.

J is TRBJ2-1 and V is TRBV7-9; D uncertain. V lost 3 bases to trimming and J lost 6 bases, with 6 bases between them. CDR1 is SEHNR, CDR2 FQNEAQ, per germline (reference sequence). The CDR3 length is 12 residues. DNA of the CDR3: TGTGCCAGCAGCTTGATCAGCAATGAGCAGTTCTTC. It yields the protein CASSLISNEQFF.

J is TRBJ2-1 and V is TRBV20-1; either TRBD1 or TRBD2 may fit D (6 bases each). The V gene lost 5 bases and the J gene lost 5 bases, with 16 bases spanning the gap. CDR1 and CDR2 from the germline V gene are DFQATT and SNEGSKA (reference sequence). The CDR3 extends over 14 amino acids. The CDR3: CSARRGEGDNEQFF. CDR3 bases: TGCAGTGCTCGAAGGGGGGAAGGGGACAATGAGCAGTTCTTC.

This clonotype was detected only once. This rearrangement joins TRBV30 to TRBJ2-1; 7 bases map to TRBD2. V was clipped by 4 bases and J by 8 bases; unmatched bases: 14. The CDR3 has 15 amino acids. Looked up from germline, CDR1 is GTSNPN and CDR2 is SVGIG (reference sequence). The CDR3 spells CAWNGGGSGMDEQFF. The CDR3 DNA reads TGTGCCTGGAACGGCGGCGGGAGTGGCATGGATGAGCAGTTCTTC.

V is TRBV11-2 and J is TRBJ2-7; D not certain. Between the trimmed V and J ends, which lost 1 base and 6 bases, there was a span of 13 bases. Germline V gene sequence: CDR1 SGHAT, CDR2 FQNNGV. The CDR3 contains 14 residues. CDR3 nucleotide sequence: TGTGCCAGCAGCTTAGCTTCCTACCTTCTCGAGCAGTACTTC. Translation: CASSLASYLLEQYF.

This rearrangement joins TRBV29-1 to TRBJ2-7, with 13 nucleotides matching TRBD2. Germline values: CDR1 SQVTM, CDR2 ANQGSEA. Germline trimming cut 6 bases from V and 7 bases from J; bases unmatched to any gene: 9. The CDR3 is 14 amino acids. The CDR3 sequence: CSVGLTSGRNEQYF. DNA of the CDR3: TGCAGCGTGGGTCTGACTAGCGGGAGGAATGAGCAGTACTTC.

The chain combines TRBV20-1 with TRBJ2-7; D may be TRBD2 (6 bases). Deletions cut 6 bases from V and 4 bases from J, with 13 bases between. Germline assignment: CDR1 DFQATT and CDR2 SNEGSKA (reference sequence). The CDR3 totals 12 residues. DNA for the CDR3: TGCAGTGCAAGGAGGGGTGGGTACGAGCAGTACTTC. Protein: CSARRGGYEQYF.

The rearrangement joins TRBV4-2 to TRBJ1-5, with 9 bases matching TRBD1. Per germline, CDR1 LGHNA and CDR2 YNFKEQ. J was trimmed by 4 bases and V by 3 bases; bases with no gene match: 4. This CDR3 comprises 15 residues. The chain's CDR3 is CASSHTQGANQPQHF. CDR3 nucleotide sequence: TGTGCCAGCAGCCACACACAGGGGGCAAATCAGCCCCAGCATTTT.

The rearrangement links TRBV29-1 to TRBJ2-5, with D hard to call. The CDR3 is made up of 13 amino acids. Trimming took 6 bases from V and 6 from J, leaving 17 bases between them. Germline lookup yields CDR1 SQVTM and CDR2 ANQGSEA. In nucleotides, the CDR3 is TGCAGCGTGAGCCAGGCGACCGTTCAGACCCAGTACTTC. Translating gives CSVSQATVQTQYF.

The CDR3 bases are TGTGCCTGGAGTGTCCTAGCAAGCTCTAACGAGCAGTACTTC. Its protein is CAWSVLASSNEQYF. This chain uses TRBV30 with TRBJ2-7, with D possibly matching TRBD2 (5 bases). CDR3 length: 14 residues. V was clipped by 0 bases and J by 5 bases, with 14 bases between them. Germline V gene lookup returns CDR1 GTSNPN and CDR2 SVGIG (reference sequence). Combining the CDR3 with reference TRBV30 and TRBJ2-7 gives the whole variable domain SQTIHQWPATLVQPVGSPLSLECTVEGTSNPNLYWYRQAAGRGLQLLFYSVGIGQISSEVPQNLSASRPQDRQFILSSKKLLLSDSGFYLCAWSVLASSNEQYFGPGTRLTVT.

CDR3: CASSLDRARRDTQYF. The CDR3 nucleotides are TGTGCCAGCAGCCTGGACAGGGCGCGCCGAGATACGCAGTATTTT. The rearrangement links TRBV3-1 to TRBJ2-3; 8 bases are shared with TRBD1. The CDR3 has 15 amino acids. V shed 4 bases and J 5 bases; nucleotides not matched to a gene: 8. Per germline, CDR1 LGHDT and CDR2 YNNKEL (reference sequence).

This chain joins TRBV25-1 and TRBJ2-1, with 7 nucleotides matching TRBD1. Germline V gives CDR1 MGHDK, CDR2 SYGVNS. The CDR3 runs to 15 residues. The V gene end was trimmed by 6 bases and the J gene end by 8 bases; junction bases not matched to a gene: 13. The CDR3 region is CASSLRGDRDHEQFF. CDR3 DNA: TGTGCCAGCAGCCTCCGAGGTGACAGGGACCATGAGCAGTTCTTC.

The table lists this clonotype with a count of one. The V call is TRBV30, the J call TRBJ1-1, with a tentative D call TRBD1 (5 bases). Deletions cut 3 bases from V and 4 bases from J, with 15 bases between. The CDR3 consists of 14 residues. Germline V gives CDR1 GTSNPN, CDR2 SVGIG (reference sequence). The CDR3 nucleotides read TGTGCCTGGAGAGCCAGGGTAGCTGTCACTGAAGCTTTCTTT. Translated: CAWRARVAVTEAFF. Complete variable domain (other parts from reference TRBV30 and TRBJ1-1): SQTIHQWPATLVQPVGSPLSLECTVEGTSNPNLYWYRQAAGRGLQLLFYSVGIGQISSEVPQNLSASRPQDRQFILSSKKLLLSDSGFYLCAWRARVAVTEAFFGQGTRLTVV.

The CDR3: CASSLMTGRGEKLFF. The CDR3 region has the DNA TGCGCCAGCAGCTTAATGACAGGGAGAGGGGAAAAACTGTTTTTT. The chain couples TRBV5-1 to TRBJ1-4; TRBD1 aligns across 7 bases. The CDR3 runs 15 residues. The junction had 9 bases not matched to a gene; V was cut back by 2 bases and J by 8 bases. The germline V gene has CDR1 SGHRS and CDR2 YFSETQ.

The sample holds one count of this clonotype. V usage is TRBV29-1 and J usage is TRBJ2-7, with no clear D. The V gene lost 4 bases and the J gene lost 1 base, with 14 bases spanning the gap. CDR3 length: 14 residues. Germline assignment: CDR1 SQVTM and CDR2 ANQGSEA. The CDR3 here is CSVAPRQSSYEQYF. The DNA for the CDR3 is TGCAGCGTTGCCCCTCGGCAGTCGTCCTACGAGCAGTACTTC.

The V gene is TRBV29-1, the J gene TRBJ2-1, with a tentative D call TRBD2 (5 bases). Per the germline V gene, CDR1 is SQVTM and CDR2 is ANQGSEA. The length of the CDR3 is 12 residues. With 3 bases removed from V and 6 bases from J, the gap between germline ends came to 9 bases. CDR3 region: CSVESSFNEQFF. The CDR3 nucleotides are TGCAGCGTTGAGTCTAGCTTCAATGAGCAGTTCTTC.

This clonotype was counted a single time. The rearrangement links TRBV20-1 to TRBJ1-5; 10 nucleotides agree with TRBD1. Per the germline V gene, CDR1 is DFQATT and CDR2 is SNEGSKA (reference sequence). CDR3 length: 13 amino acids. Trimming at V came to 6 bases and at J to 5 bases, leaving 4 bases not matched to a gene. CDR3 bases: TGCAGTGCCAGGGGACAGGGGTATCAGCCCCAGCATTTT. Residues: CSARGQGYQPQHF.

The chain combines TRBV7-9 with TRBJ1-1; 7 nucleotides match TRBD1. The CDR3 is 13 amino acids. The junction had 7 bases not matched to a gene; V was cut back by 4 bases and J by 8 bases. The germline gives CDR1 SEHNR, CDR2 FQNEAQ (reference sequence). CDR3 loop: CASSYATGMEAFF. In nucleotides, the CDR3 is TGTGCCAGCAGCTACGCGACAGGGATGGAAGCTTTCTTT.

The chain employs TRBV2 and TRBJ2-5; possibly TRBD2 for D (6 bases). The germline gives CDR1 SNHLY, CDR2 FYNNEI. The CDR3 has 13 amino acids. Deletions cut 7 bases from V and 4 bases from J, with 13 bases between. The DNA of the CDR3 is TGTGCCAGCACCGAGGGCGGGACAGAGACCCAGTACTTC. It codes for CASTEGGTETQYF.

The DNA of the CDR3 is TGCAGCGTTGCCGTACCGGGACTAGACCACAATGAGCAGTTCTTC. This encodes CSVAVPGLDHNEQFF. The chain carries TRBV29-1 and TRBJ2-1, with TRBD2 matching over 8 bases. Germline V gene lookup returns CDR1 SQVTM and CDR2 ANQGSEA. CDR3 size: 15 residues. J gave up 5 bases and V 4 bases, and 10 bases lay outside the gene matches.

This chain connects TRBV11-2 to TRBJ2-7; 11 nucleotides line up with TRBD1. The CDR3 loop spans 15 amino acids. Germline CDR1 reads SGHAT; CDR2 reads FQNNGV. V lost 5 bases, J lost 5 bases, and 8 bases stayed unmatched. Here the CDR3 reads CASSPIRDRGNEQYF. CDR3 DNA: TGTGCCAGCAGCCCAATCCGGGACAGGGGGAACGAGCAGTACTTC.

In this sample, this clonotype turned up once. V gene TRBV11-2 combines with J gene TRBJ2-3; 7 positions match TRBD2. The germline V gene has CDR1 SGHAT and CDR2 FQNNGV. The CDR3 is 15 amino acids. After removal of 7 bases from V and 5 bases from J, the junction contained 12 bases not matched to a gene. CDR3 coding DNA: TGTGCCAGCAACAATCCCGGACTAGTGATAGATACGCAGTATTTT. This codes for CASNNPGLVIDTQYF.